This T cell receptor (beta chain) comes out of a study of shared clonotypes between healthy human individuals (TCRdb year 2020). In terms of the full investigation: The cohort comprised two women and a few men aged 18 to 49 years. For each donor, three plates each were used for CD4 naive and CD4 memory, two plates were used for CD8 naive, and one plate was used for CD8 memory. To estimate repertoire size and how much clonotype sharing occurs between individuals, the study deeply sequenced the blood TCR repertoires of 4 to 6 healthy adults. Libraries were prepared and TCR repertoires were sequenced by different laboratories using diverse techniques, in order to increase sequencing depth and limit assay-specific biases. Leukapheresis yielded between about 0.94 and 10 billion PBMCs per donor. Overall study outcomes, separate from this receptor: Naive subsets generally had larger estimated clonotype richness than memory subsets. Sampling was limited to blood, and TCR repertoires in tissue likely differ from TCR repertoires in blood. Based on pairwise subsampling, the degree of clonotype sharing among donors was expected to be affected by sequencing depth. Compared with non-shared clonotypes, the clonotypes found in all four sorted-subset donors had higher generation probabilities. Incomplete sequencing was indicated by rarefaction of sorted-subset datasets, despite the large sequencing depth. Sharing across a few donors was observed for approximately 5% of naive CD4, less than 4% of naive CD8, around 2.5% of memory CD4, and about 0.38% of memory CD8 clonotypes. The genetic and exposure-history diversity represented was limited by the small number of donors.

In this sample, this clone turned up once. It lacks a known antigen. No clone much larger than this one lies a single base away; base qualities are absent. The donors were healthy, HIV-negative adults who had no recently reported acute infections or vaccinations. Every donor was a Caucasian adult living in Nashville, Tennessee, USA. CD4+ T cells were enriched by magnetic negative selection; naive cells were then positively selected on CD45RA, and the negative fraction formed the memory subset. Blood was obtained by leukapheresis, after which PBMCs were separated by Ficoll-Histopaque density gradient centrifugation and cryopreserved in liquid nitrogen vapor phase. Purity and quantity of every magnetically sorted T cell population were checked by analytical flow cytometry. Each sorted fraction had its genomic DNA isolated and then quantified by UV absorbance on a Nanodrop 2000c. Using the deep immunoSEQ assay, TCR CDR3 regions were amplified from genomic DNA by multiplex PCR. Extracted genomic DNA from each cell subset was distributed evenly across all wells of several immunoSEQ 96-well plates, and each plate was treated as a replicate. Each replicate PCR for sorted subsets received roughly 0.2 ug genomic DNA, equal to some 32,000 T cell genomes. Purified libraries were measured with a Qubit 3.0 fluorometer, size-checked on a Bioanalyzer 2100, and measured again with the KAPA Library Quantification kit. Every immunoSEQ 96-well plate was sequenced on a separate single-read 150-cycle Illumina NextSeq 550 flow cell. Per the original workflow: Because the immunoSEQ output held only junctional sequences and lacked quality scores, the filtering could not match the filtering applied to full-length reads. Sequences were annotated with PyIR, a Python wrapper for IgBLAST v1.9, and V/J genes and CDR3 were assigned using IMGT germline references. Reads were removed for weak V/J assignments (E-value above 1e-6), missing CDR3, stop codons, out-of-frame junctions, or ambiguous translated residues. V3J clonotypes were defined as sequences sharing an identical inferred V gene, J gene, and CDR3 amino acid sequence. Percentage overlap between repertoires was calculated by dividing the number of shared unique clonotypes by the size of the smaller repertoire. Three approaches were used to assess repertoire richness: RTK rarefaction, the Chao1 estimator, and Recon v2.1 estimates of unobserved clonotypes. OLGA was used to compute generation probabilities for all TCRbeta clonotypes that the gDNA method yielded from a handful of donors. As stored in TCRdb, this immuneACCESS dataset retains in-frame rearrangements with V and J assigned. A fraction of the clones does not appear; measured against another copy, unresolved V genes explain less than half of the discrepancy, and the remainder lacks a known reason. The V and J calls and clone size are taken from that table; D and trimming were inferred from the DNA. The sample contains nearly 1 million clones, 70% to 85% of them found a single time. The ten largest account for roughly 1.5% of the sample.

The CDR3 sequence holds 14 residues, the cysteine and phenylalanine included. The kept DNA is CDR3 alone, 42 bases in frame from the first base. The germline V gene specifies SGDLS as CDR1 and YYNGEE as CDR2. Trimming takes 0 bases from V and 6 bases from J, and the germline ends sit 9 bases apart. Here the chain combines TRBV9 and TRBJ2-2; the D gene assignment is ambiguous. This clonotype originated in a man aged 18 to 35 in good health. Sequencing input: memory CD4+ T cells sorted from blood. Per the publication, the cell subset or site label means: CD45RA-negative fraction. The CDR3 sequence is CASSVAIGSGELFF. The DNA is as follows: TGTGCCAGCAGCGTAGCTATCGGGTCCGGGGAGCTGTTTTTT.